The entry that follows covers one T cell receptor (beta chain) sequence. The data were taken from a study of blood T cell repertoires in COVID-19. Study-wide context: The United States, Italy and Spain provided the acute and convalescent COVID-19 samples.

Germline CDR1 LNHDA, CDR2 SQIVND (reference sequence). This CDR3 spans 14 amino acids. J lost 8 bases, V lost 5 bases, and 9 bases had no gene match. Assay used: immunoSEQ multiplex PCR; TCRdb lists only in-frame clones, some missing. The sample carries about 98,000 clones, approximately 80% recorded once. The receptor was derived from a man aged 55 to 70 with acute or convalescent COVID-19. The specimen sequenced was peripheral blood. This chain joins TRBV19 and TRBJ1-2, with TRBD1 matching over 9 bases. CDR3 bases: TGTGCCAGTAGTCCAACAGGGACAGGGTACGGCTACACCTTC. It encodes CASSPTGTGYGYTF.